This is a list of T cell receptor beta chains from one sample in a study of blood T cell repertoires in COVID-19. Profiling relied on immunoSEQ multiplex PCR, and the TCRdb table lists in-frame clones only, not all of them. This table holds 80,000 or so clones, over 75% found once. The specimen sequenced was peripheral blood. The receptors here all came from an elderly man with acute or convalescent COVID-19. CDR3s include the opening cysteine and the closing phenylalanine or tryptophan. A D gene is named only where the DNA matches it firmly. The size of a clone is reported for some rows only, either as once, few or many, or as a class for expanded clones.

abundance	v_gene	j_gene	d_gene	CDR3aa	CDR3nt
-	TRBV7-8	TRBJ1-1	TRBD1	CASSLTGGRVTEAFF	TGTGCCAGCAGCTTGACAGGGGGACGGGTCACTGAAGCTTTCTTT
-	TRBV11-2	TRBJ2-5	-	CASSLGSGIIETQYF	TGTGCCAGCAGCTTAGGTTCCGGGATCATCGAGACCCAGTACTTC
-	TRBV11-3	TRBJ2-6	-	CASSPNRQVITASGANVLTF	TGTGCCAGCAGCCCGAATAGACAGGTCATAACGGCCTCTGGGGCCAACGTCCTGACTTTC
-	TRBV18	TRBJ1-1	-	CASSRQLNTEAFF	TGTGCCAGCTCCCGACAGTTAAACACTGAAGCTTTCTTT
few	TRBV5-5	TRBJ1-2	-	CASSLQAGQSYGYTF	TGTGCCAGCAGCCTGCAGGCTGGACAAAGCTATGGCTACACCTTC
-	TRBV2	TRBJ1-4	TRBD1	CASSAGRGTGGEKLFF	TGTGCCAGCAGTGCAGGCCGGGGGACAGGGGGTGAAAAACTGTTTTTT
-	TRBV2	TRBJ1-1	TRBD1	CASSDSRGQRTEAFF	TGTGCCAGCAGTGATTCAAGGGGGCAGAGAACTGAAGCTTTCTTT
-	TRBV5-8	TRBJ1-2	-	CASSLDSSYGYTF	TGTGCCAGCAGCTTGGACAGCAGCTATGGCTACACCTTC
-	TRBV5-1	TRBJ2-2	-	CASSTGSRRTGELFF	TGCGCCAGCAGCACCGGGAGTAGAAGAACCGGGGAGCTGTTTTTT
-	TRBV6-5	TRBJ2-5	TRBD1	CASSTGTGRQETQYF	TGTGCCAGCAGTACCGGGACAGGTCGACAAGAGACCCAGTACTTC
once	TRBV7-3	TRBJ2-1	TRBD1	CASSSHRGGNNEQFF	TGTGCCAGCAGCTCCCACAGGGGTGGGAACAATGAGCAGTTCTTC
-	TRBV3-1/TRBV3-2	TRBJ2-7	TRBD1	CASRGQGRSYEQYF	TGTGCCAGCAGAGGACAGGGCAGATCCTACGAGCAGTACTTC
-	TRBV27	TRBJ1-2	-	CASSLSRPAGNYGYTF	TGTGCCAGCAGTTTATCACGGCCGGCCGGGAACTATGGCTACACCTTC
-	TRBV18	TRBJ1-5	-	CASSPGGSDNNQPQHF	TGTGCCAGCTCACCCGGGGGTTCGGATAACAATCAGCCCCAGCATTTT
-	TRBV13	TRBJ1-6	-	CASRKSGRDNSPLHF	TGTGCCAGCAGGAAATCAGGGAGGGACAATTCACCCCTCCACTTT
-	TRBV11-1	TRBJ1-1	-	CASSHSATISHTEAFF	TGTGCCAGCAGCCATAGCGCGACGATCTCCCACACTGAAGCTTTCTTT
-	TRBV11-2	TRBJ1-1	-	CASSPQGVEAFF	TGTGCCAGCAGCCCACAGGGAGTTGAAGCTTTCTTT
-	TRBV5-8	TRBJ1-1	-	CASSLGGLNTEAFF	TGTGCCAGCAGCTTGGGAGGACTTAACACTGAAGCTTTCTTT
-	TRBV27	TRBJ2-7	-	CASGREQGEQYF	TGTGCCAGCGGTCGGGAGCAAGGCGAGCAGTACTTC
-	TRBV29-1	TRBJ1-2	-	CSVPSPWDTMFYGYTF	TGCAGCGTTCCTTCTCCCTGGGACACCATGTTCTATGGCTACACCTTC
-	TRBV11-3	TRBJ2-7	TRBD1	CASSSGQGYEQYF	TGTGCCAGCAGCTCTGGACAGGGCTACGAGCAGTACTTC
-	TRBV6-5	TRBJ1-2	TRBD1	CASTQTGADYGYTF	TGTGCCAGCACCCAGACAGGGGCAGACTATGGCTACACCTTC
-	TRBV5-1	TRBJ2-1	-	CASTTYVGGYEQFF	TGCGCCAGCACCACCTACGTCGGTGGTTATGAGCAGTTCTTC
-	TRBV3-1/TRBV3-2	TRBJ1-2	TRBD1	CASSQQGGGYTF	TGTGCCAGCAGCCAGCAGGGGGGAGGCTACACCTTC
-	TRBV7-9	TRBJ1-6	-	CASSLVDEGYSPLHF	TGTGCCAGCAGCTTAGTCGATGAGGGCTACTCACCCCTCCACTTT
once	TRBV5-5	TRBJ2-3	TRBD2	CASSYRLAGADTQYF	TGTGCCAGCAGCTACAGACTAGCGGGGGCAGATACGCAGTATTTT
once	TRBV12-3/TRBV12-4	TRBJ2-7	TRBD1	CASSHTGVEQYF	TGTGCCAGCAGCCACACAGGGGTCGAGCAGTACTTC
-	TRBV3-1/TRBV3-2	TRBJ2-5	-	CASSQETAGYQETQYF	TGTGCCAGCAGCCAAGAAACTGCGGGCTACCAAGAGACCCAGTACTTC